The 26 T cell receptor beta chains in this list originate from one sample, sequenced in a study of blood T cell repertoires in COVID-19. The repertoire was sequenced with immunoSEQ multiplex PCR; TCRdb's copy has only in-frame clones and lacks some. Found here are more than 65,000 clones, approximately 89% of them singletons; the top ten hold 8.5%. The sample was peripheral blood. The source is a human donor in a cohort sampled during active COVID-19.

This CDR3 is CASSLVSTRGGTSYGYTF. The CDR3 DNA sequence: TGTGCCAGCAGCTTAGTTTCGACGCGGGGGGGCACCTCCTATGGCTACACCTTC. The chain recombines TRBV11-2 with TRBJ1-2, with TRBD1 as a possible D gene (6 bases). This CDR3 contains 18 residues. The ends were cut back, 1 base at V and 4 bases at J, with 22 bases in the middle. Germline-derived CDR1 and CDR2 are SGHAT and FQNNGV.

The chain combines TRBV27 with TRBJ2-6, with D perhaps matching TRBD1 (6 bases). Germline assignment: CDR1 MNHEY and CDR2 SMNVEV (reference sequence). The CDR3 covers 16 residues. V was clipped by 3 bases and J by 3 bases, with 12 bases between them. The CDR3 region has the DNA TGTGCCAGCAGTTTGGCAGGGGCGGTTGGGGCCAACGTCCTGACTTTC. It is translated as CASSLAGAVGANVLTF.

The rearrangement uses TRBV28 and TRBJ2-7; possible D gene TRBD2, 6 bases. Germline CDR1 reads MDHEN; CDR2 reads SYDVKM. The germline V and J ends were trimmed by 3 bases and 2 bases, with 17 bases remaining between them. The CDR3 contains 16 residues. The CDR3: CASSFRGSGGTYEQYF. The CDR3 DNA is TGTGCCAGCAGTTTCCGTGGGAGTGGGGGGACCTACGAGCAGTACTTC.

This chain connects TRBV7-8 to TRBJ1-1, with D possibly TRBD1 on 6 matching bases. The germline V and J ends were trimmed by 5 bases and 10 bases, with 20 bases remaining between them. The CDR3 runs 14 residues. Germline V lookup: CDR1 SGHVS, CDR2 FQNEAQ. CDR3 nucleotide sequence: TGTGCCAGCAGCCGAATGGGTGAGGGGGTAACAGCTTTCTTT. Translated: CASSRMGEGVTAFF. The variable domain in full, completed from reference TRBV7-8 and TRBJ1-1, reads GAGVSQSPRYKVAKRGQDVALRCDPISGHVSLFWYQQALGQGPEFLTYFQNEAQLDKSGLPSDRFFAERPEGSVSTLKIQRTQQEDSAVYLCASSRMGEGVTAFFGQGTRLTVV.

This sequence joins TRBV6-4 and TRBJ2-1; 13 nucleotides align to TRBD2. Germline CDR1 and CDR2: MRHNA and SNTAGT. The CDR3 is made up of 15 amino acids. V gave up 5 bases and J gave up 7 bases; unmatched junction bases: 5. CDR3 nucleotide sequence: TGTGCCAGCAGTCGAACTAGCGGGGGGGTAAATGAGCAGTTCTTC. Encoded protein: CASSRTSGGVNEQFF.

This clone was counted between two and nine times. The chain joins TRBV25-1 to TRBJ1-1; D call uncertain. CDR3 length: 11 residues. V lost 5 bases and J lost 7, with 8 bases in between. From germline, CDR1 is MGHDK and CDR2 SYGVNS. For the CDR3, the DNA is TGTGCCAGCAGTCGTGGCCATGAAGCTTTCTTT. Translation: CASSRGHEAFF.

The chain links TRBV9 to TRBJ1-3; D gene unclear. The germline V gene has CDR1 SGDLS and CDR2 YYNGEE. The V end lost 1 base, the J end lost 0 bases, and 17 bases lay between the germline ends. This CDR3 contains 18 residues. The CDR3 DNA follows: TGTGCCAGCAGCGTAACGGCAGCTCCACGGGACTCTGGAAACACCATATATTTT. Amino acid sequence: CASSVTAAPRDSGNTIYF.

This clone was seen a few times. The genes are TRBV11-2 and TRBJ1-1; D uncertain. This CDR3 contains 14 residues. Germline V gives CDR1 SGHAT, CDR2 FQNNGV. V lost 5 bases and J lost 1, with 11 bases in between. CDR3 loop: CASSPWGGNTEAFF. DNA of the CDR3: TGTGCCAGCAGCCCCTGGGGAGGGAACACTGAAGCTTTCTTT.

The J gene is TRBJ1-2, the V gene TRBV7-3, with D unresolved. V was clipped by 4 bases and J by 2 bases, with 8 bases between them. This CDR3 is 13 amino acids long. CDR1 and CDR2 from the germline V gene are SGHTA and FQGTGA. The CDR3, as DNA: TGTGCCAGCAGCTCAGGACTCAACTATGGCTACACCTTC. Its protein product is CASSSGLNYGYTF.

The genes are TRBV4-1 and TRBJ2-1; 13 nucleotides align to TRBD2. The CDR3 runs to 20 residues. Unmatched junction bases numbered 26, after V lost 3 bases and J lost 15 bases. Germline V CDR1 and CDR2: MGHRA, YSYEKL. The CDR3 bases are TGCGCCAGCAGCCAGGAGCCCGGGTTCCCAGGGACTAGCGGGACGCAAGGCCGGTTCTTC. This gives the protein CASSQEPGFPGTSGTQGRFF.

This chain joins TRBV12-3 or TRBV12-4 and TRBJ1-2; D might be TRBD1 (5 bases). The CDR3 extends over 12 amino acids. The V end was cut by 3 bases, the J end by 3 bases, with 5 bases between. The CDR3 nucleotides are TGTGCCAGCAGTTTGACAGACTATGGCTACACCTTC. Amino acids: CASSLTDYGYTF.

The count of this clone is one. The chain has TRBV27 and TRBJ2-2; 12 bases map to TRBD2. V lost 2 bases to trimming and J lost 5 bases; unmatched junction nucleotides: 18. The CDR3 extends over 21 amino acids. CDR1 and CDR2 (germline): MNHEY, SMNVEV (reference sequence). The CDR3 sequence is CASSLRSRLAGGEDGTGELFF. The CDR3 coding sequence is TGTGCCAGCAGTTTACGGTCTCGGCTAGCGGGGGGGGAAGACGGGACCGGGGAGCTGTTTTTT.

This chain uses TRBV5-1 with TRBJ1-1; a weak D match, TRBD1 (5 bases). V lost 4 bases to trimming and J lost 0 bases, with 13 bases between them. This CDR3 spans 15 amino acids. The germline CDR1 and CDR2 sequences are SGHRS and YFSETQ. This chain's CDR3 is CASSPGGGLNTEAFF. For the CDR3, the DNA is TGCGCCAGCAGCCCCGGGGGAGGCCTGAACACTGAAGCTTTCTTT.

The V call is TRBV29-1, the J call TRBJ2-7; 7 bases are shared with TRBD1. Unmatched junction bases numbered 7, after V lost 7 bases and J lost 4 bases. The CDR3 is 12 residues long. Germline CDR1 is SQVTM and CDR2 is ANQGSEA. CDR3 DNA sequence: TGCAGCGCTGGGACAGCAAATTACGAGCAGTACTTC. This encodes CSAGTANYEQYF.

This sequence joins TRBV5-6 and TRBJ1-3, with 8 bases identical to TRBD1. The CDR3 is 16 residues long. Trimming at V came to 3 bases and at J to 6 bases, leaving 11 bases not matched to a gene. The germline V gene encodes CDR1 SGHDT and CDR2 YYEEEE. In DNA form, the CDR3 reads TGTGCCAGCAGCTCGCTACAGGGGGAGAACCTAAACACCATATATTTT. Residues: CASSSLQGENLNTIYF. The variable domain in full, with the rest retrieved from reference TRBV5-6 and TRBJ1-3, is DAGVTQSPTHLIKTRGQQVTLRCSPKSGHDTVSWYQQALGQGPQFIFQYYEEEERQRGNFPDRFSGHQFPNYSSELNVNALLLGDSALYLCASSSLQGENLNTIYFGEGSWLTVV.

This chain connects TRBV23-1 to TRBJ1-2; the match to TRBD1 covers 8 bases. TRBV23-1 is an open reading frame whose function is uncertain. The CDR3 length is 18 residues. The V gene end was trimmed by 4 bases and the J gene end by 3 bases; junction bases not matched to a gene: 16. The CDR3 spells CASSPCSLDRGFYYGYTF. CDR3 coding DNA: TGCGCCAGCAGTCCGTGCTCCCTCGACAGGGGATTTTACTATGGCTACACCTTC.

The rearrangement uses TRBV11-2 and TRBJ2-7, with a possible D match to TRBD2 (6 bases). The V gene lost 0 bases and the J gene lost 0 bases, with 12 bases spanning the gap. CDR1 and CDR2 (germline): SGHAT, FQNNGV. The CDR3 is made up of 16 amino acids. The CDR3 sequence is CASSLDGGDISYEQYF. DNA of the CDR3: TGTGCCAGCAGCTTAGACGGGGGAGACATCTCCTACGAGCAGTACTTC. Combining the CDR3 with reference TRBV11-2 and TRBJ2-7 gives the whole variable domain EAGVAQSPRYKIIEKRQSVAFWCNPISGHATLYWYQQILGQGPKLLIQFQNNGVVDDSQLPKDRFSAERLKGVDSTLKIQPAKLEDSAVYLCASSLDGGDISYEQYFGPGTRLTVT.

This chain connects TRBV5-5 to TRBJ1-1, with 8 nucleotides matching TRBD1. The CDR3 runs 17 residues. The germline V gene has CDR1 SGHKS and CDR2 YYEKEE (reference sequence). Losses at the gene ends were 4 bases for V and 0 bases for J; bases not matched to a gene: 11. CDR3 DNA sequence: TGTGCCAGCAGCAACCCAGGGGGCGGATGGTTGAACACTGAAGCTTTCTTT. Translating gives CASSNPGGGWLNTEAFF.

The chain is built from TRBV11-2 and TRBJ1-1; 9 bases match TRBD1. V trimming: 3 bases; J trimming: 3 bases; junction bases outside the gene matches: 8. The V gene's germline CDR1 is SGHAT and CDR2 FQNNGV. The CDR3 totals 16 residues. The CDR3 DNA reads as TGTGCCAGCAGCTTGCGCCCAGACAGGGGGGACACTGAAGCTTTCTTT. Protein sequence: CASSLRPDRGDTEAFF.

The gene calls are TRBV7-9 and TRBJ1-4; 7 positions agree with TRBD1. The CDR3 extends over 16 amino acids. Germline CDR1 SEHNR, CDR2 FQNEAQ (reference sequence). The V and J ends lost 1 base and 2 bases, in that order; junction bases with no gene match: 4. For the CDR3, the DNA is TGTGCCAGCAGCTTAGGGACAGGTCGGACTAATGAAAAACTGTTTTTT. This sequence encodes CASSLGTGRTNEKLFF. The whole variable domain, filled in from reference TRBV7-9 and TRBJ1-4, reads DTGVSQNPRHKITKRGQNVTFRCDPISEHNRLYWYRQTLGQGPEFLTYFQNEAQLEKSRLLSDRFSAERPKGSFSTLEIQRTEQGDSAMYLCASSLGTGRTNEKLFFGSGTQLSVL.

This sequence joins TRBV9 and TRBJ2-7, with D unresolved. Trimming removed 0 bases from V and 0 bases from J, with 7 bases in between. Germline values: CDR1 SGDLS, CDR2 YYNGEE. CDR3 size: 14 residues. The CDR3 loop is CASSVAVSSYEQYF. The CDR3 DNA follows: TGTGCCAGCAGCGTAGCTGTTAGCTCCTACGAGCAGTACTTC. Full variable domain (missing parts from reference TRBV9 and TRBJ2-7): DSGVTQTPKHLITATGQRVTLRCSPRSGDLSVYWYQQSLDQGLQFLIQYYNGEERAKGNILERFSAQQFPDLHSELNLSSLELGDSALYFCASSVAVSSYEQYFGPGTRLTVT.

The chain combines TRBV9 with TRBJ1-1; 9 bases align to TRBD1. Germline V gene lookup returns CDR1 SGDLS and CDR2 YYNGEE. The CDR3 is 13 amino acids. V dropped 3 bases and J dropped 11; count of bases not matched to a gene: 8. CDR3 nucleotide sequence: TGTGCCAGCAGCGGAACAGGGGGCGTGGGTGCTTTCTTT. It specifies CASSGTGGVGAFF.

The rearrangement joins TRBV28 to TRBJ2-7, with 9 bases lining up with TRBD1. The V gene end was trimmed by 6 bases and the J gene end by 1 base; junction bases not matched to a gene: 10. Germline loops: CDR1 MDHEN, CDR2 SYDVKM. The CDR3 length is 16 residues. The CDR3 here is CASSSLRTGVSYEQYF. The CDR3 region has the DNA TGTGCCAGCAGCTCCCTCCGGACAGGGGTGTCCTACGAGCAGTACTTC.

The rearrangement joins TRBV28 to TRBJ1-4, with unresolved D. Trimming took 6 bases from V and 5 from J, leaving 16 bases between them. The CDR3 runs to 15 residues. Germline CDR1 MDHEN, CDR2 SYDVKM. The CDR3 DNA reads TGTGCCAGCAGATCCGGTGGGAGGGAGAATGAAAAACTGTTTTTT. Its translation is CASRSGGRENEKLFF.

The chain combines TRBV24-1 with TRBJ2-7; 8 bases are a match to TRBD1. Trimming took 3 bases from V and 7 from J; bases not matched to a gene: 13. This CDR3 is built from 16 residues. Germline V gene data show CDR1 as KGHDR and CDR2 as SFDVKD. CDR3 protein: CATSDARTGTVGEQYF. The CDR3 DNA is TGTGCCACCAGTGATGCACGGACAGGGACCGTAGGGGAGCAGTACTTC.

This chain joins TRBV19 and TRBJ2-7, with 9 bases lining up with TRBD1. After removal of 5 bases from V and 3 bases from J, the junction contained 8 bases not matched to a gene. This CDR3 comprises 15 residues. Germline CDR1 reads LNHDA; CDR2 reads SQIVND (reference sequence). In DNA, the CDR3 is TGTGCCAGTAGTTCACGGGACAGGGTGGTCTACGAGCAGTACTTC. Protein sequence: CASSSRDRVVYEQYF.